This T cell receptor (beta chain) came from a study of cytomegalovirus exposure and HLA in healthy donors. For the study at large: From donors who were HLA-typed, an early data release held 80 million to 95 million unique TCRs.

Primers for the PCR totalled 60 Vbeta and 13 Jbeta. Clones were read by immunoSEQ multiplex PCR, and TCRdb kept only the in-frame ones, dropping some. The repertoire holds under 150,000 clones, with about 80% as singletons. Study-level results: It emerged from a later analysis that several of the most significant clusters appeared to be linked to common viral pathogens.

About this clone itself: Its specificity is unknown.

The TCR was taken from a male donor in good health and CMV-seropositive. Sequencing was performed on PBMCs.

CDR3 sequence (DNA): TGTGCCAGCAGCGTAAACCCTCAGTTACAGTTTCTTAACTATGGCTACACCTTC. Its protein is CASSVNPQLQFLNYGYTF. The chain links TRBV9 to TRBJ1-2, with D uncertain. The CDR3 is 18 residues long. The germline V gene has CDR1 SGDLS and CDR2 YYNGEE. V lost 1 base and J lost 1, with 20 bases in between.